Here is one T cell receptor (beta chain) with its context. Germline CDR1 and CDR2: SGHAT and FQDESV (reference sequence). With 1 base removed from V and 5 bases from J, the gap between germline ends came to 11 bases. The CDR3 has 14 residues. These data come from a study of OX40 agonist ivuxolimab in advanced cancers. Whole-study context: Three patients, one with hepatocellular carcinoma and two with cutaneous melanoma, responded partially.

Assay used: immunoSEQ multiplex PCR; TCRdb lists only in-frame clones, some missing. Of 30,000 to 45,000 clones detected, 75% to 90% appear once; the ten largest clones hold less than 35%. The sequence was collected from an adult with an advanced solid tumor such as melanoma, head and neck, liver or kidney cancer. J is TRBJ2-5 and V is TRBV11-1; the D gene is possibly TRBD2 (5 bases). The sequencing used CD4+ or CD8+ T cells sorted from blood, collected in a trial of the OX40 agonist ivuxolimab. The CDR3 region has the DNA TGTGCCAGCAGCTTAGAACCAACGGGGGAGACCCAGTACTTC. Translated, it gives CASSLEPTGETQYF. The full variable domain, with the rest looked up from reference TRBV11-1 and TRBJ2-5, is EAEVAQSPRYKITEKSQAVAFWCDPISGHATLYWYRQILGQGPELLVQFQDESVVDDSQLPKDRFSAERLKGVDSTLKIQPAELGDSAMYLCASSLEPTGETQYFGPGTRLLVL.